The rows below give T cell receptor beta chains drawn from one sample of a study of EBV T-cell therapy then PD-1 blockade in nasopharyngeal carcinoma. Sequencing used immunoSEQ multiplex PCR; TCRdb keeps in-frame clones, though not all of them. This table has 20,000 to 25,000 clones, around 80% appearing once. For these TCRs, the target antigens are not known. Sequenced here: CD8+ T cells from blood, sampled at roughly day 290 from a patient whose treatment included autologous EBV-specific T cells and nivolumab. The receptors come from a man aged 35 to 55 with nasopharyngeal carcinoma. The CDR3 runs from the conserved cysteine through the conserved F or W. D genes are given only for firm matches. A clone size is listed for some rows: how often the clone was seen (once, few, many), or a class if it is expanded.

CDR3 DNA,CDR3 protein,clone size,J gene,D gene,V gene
TGTGCCAGCCCGAAAGCCGCCCTCCGCAGGACAGGGAGGGCTGAAGCTTTCTTT,CASPKAALRRTGRAEAFF,NA,TRBJ1-1,TRBD1,TRBV25-1
TGCGCCAGCAGCCAGCGGACTAGCGGGGGGGTAAACACCGGGGAGCTGTTTTTT,CASSQRTSGGVNTGELFF,NA,TRBJ2-2,TRBD2,TRBV4-3
TGTGCCAGCAGCTTTGGGGGGCCAGATACGCAGTATTTT,CASSFGGPDTQYF,NA,TRBJ2-3,NA,TRBV5-4
TGTGCCAGCAGCTCCACCCGGGACGGACTTGAAGCTTTCTTT,CASSSTRDGLEAFF,NA,TRBJ1-1,NA,TRBV21-1
TGCGCCAGCAGCCAAGATTTACAGGGAGTACGGCATAATTCACCCCTCCACTTT,CASSQDLQGVRHNSPLHF,NA,TRBJ1-6,NA,TRBV4-1
TGTGCCAGCACCCTGATGGGGCAGGGAGCTTTCTTT,CASTLMGQGAFF,few,TRBJ1-1,NA,TRBV27
TGTGCCAGCAGTTACCTGGGGGACACTGAAGCTTTCTTT,CASSYLGDTEAFF,NA,TRBJ1-1,NA,TRBV6-5
TGCGCCAGCAGCCAAGGGGGTGGAGGCCAGGGGCGAACTGAAGCTTTCTTT,CASSQGGGGQGRTEAFF,NA,TRBJ1-1,NA,TRBV4-3
TGTGCCTGGAGCCGGGGGACGGGAACAGGAAACACCATATATTTT,CAWSRGTGTGNTIYF,NA,TRBJ1-3,NA,TRBV30
TGTGCCAGCATCCCCCGGAGGACGGGCACAGATACGCAGTATTTT,CASIPRRTGTDTQYF,NA,TRBJ2-3,NA,TRBV9
TGTGCCAGCAGTGAAATTATGGGACAGGGCTCATACACTGAAGCTTTCTTT,CASSEIMGQGSYTEAFF,once,TRBJ1-1,TRBD1,TRBV2
TGTGTCAGAAGCTTAGAGGACAGGGGGGGGTATAGCAATCAGCCCCAGCATTTT,CVRSLEDRGGYSNQPQHF,NA,TRBJ1-5,NA,TRBV7-5
TGTGCCAGCAGCTTGTGGTTGGCGGCTGATCAAGAGACCCAGTACTTC,CASSLWLAADQETQYF,NA,TRBJ2-5,NA,TRBV7-9
TGCGCCAGCAGCCAAGAGCAGGGGGCGGGATATGGCTACACCTTC,CASSQEQGAGYGYTF,NA,TRBJ1-2,TRBD1,TRBV4-1
TGTGCCAGCAGCTTAGCTCCGGGACAGGTCCGAGGACGGTATGGCTACACCTTC,CASSLAPGQVRGRYGYTF,NA,TRBJ1-2,TRBD1,TRBV7-2
TGTGCCAGTAGTAAGGAGGTATTAAGCTACAATGAGCAGTTCTTC,CASSKEVLSYNEQFF,NA,TRBJ2-1,NA,TRBV19
TGCGCCAGCACTCACACCGGGGAGCTGTTTTTT,CASTHTGELFF,NA,TRBJ2-2,NA,TRBV5-1
TGCAGCGTTGTCAGGGAACTCCAAGAGACCCAGTACTTC,CSVVRELQETQYF,medium-sized,TRBJ2-5,NA,TRBV29-1
TGTGCCAGCAGTTACTCGATCCGGGGCCCTGAAGCTTTCTTT,CASSYSIRGPEAFF,NA,TRBJ1-1,NA,TRBV6-2/TRBV6-3
TGTGCCAGCAGCGCCCAGTACTTC,CASSAQYF,NA,TRBJ2-5,NA,TRBV2
TGTGCCAGCAAATGGAGCTCCTATAATTCACCCCTCCACTTT,CASKWSSYNSPLHF,few,TRBJ1-6,NA,TRBV27
TGCGCCAGCAGCCCGTCTGCGGGAGGGACTGAAGCTTTCTTT,CASSPSAGGTEAFF,NA,TRBJ1-1,NA,TRBV4-1
TGTGCCAGCAGCGCAAGCGTCTGGGGGGGCCTCAAGGCAGATACGCAGTATTTT,CASSASVWGGLKADTQYF,NA,TRBJ2-3,NA,TRBV14
TGTGCCAGCTCACGGATCGGGGGGGGCCCAAGTGAGCAGTTCTTC,CASSRIGGGPSEQFF,NA,TRBJ2-1,TRBD2,TRBV18
TGTGCCAGCAGTGTACTGGGGGAAGGGGAGGAAGAGACCCAGTACTTC,CASSVLGEGEEETQYF,NA,TRBJ2-5,NA,TRBV2
TGTGCCAGCAGCTTCCGACAGCTTTATGGCTACACCTTC,CASSFRQLYGYTF,NA,TRBJ1-2,NA,TRBV5-5
TGTGCCAGCAGTTCGTCCGGTGGGACCCAGTACTTC,CASSSSGGTQYF,NA,TRBJ2-5,NA,TRBV6-2/TRBV6-3
TGCGCCAGCAGCCAAGATCCACCGTCTACATGGAACACTGAAGCTTTCTTT,CASSQDPPSTWNTEAFF,many,TRBJ1-1,NA,TRBV4-3
TGTGCCAGCAGCGTAGCCCAACTAGCGGGGGGGGCAGATACGCAGTATTTT,CASSVAQLAGGADTQYF,NA,TRBJ2-3,TRBD2,TRBV9
TGTGCCAGCAGTGAAGGCGACGGGTTGGAAGCTTTCTTT,CASSEGDGLEAFF,NA,TRBJ1-1,NA,TRBV25-1
TGCGCCAGCAGCCAAGACGGGCAGCTACTCCCGGGGAATGAGCAGTTCTTC,CASSQDGQLLPGNEQFF,NA,TRBJ2-1,NA,TRBV4-3
TGTGCCAGCAGCGATTGGACACGGAGCTCCTACGAGCAGTACTTC,CASSDWTRSSYEQYF,NA,TRBJ2-7,NA,TRBV7-3
TGTGCCAGCAGCCGCGAGGGAGATGAAAAACTGTTTTTT,CASSREGDEKLFF,NA,TRBJ1-4,NA,TRBV6-5
TGTGCCAGCACGGGTTGGCAGAACTATGGCTACACCTTC,CASTGWQNYGYTF,NA,TRBJ1-2,NA,TRBV28
TGCGCCAGCAGCCAACAGGCAGGGGGCGGGTACACTGAAGCTTTCTTT,CASSQQAGGGYTEAFF,once,TRBJ1-1,TRBD1,TRBV4-1
TGCAGCGTCCCAGGACAGCTGAACACTGAAGCTTTCTTT,CSVPGQLNTEAFF,NA,TRBJ1-1,NA,TRBV29-1
TGTGCCAGCAGCTTAGCGCATGTCACCCTCGAGCAGTACTTC,CASSLAHVTLEQYF,once,TRBJ2-7,NA,TRBV7-8
TGTGCCAGCAGCTCGTGGCAGAGGGCCTCCTCTGGAAACACCATATATTTT,CASSSWQRASSGNTIYF,NA,TRBJ1-3,NA,TRBV7-6
TGTGCCAGCACCCCCATGCCGGGGATTTACGAGCAGTACTTC,CASTPMPGIYEQYF,NA,TRBJ2-7,NA,TRBV27
TGTGCCAGCAGTTATCCCGGGACACCATACGAGCAGTACTTC,CASSYPGTPYEQYF,NA,TRBJ2-7,NA,TRBV6-2/TRBV6-3
TGTGCCAGCAACCCGGGACAGGGGGCTGAAAAACTGTTTTTT,CASNPGQGAEKLFF,NA,TRBJ1-4,TRBD1,TRBV5-8
TGTGCCACCAGTGAGGGGACAGTAATCCAAGAGACCCAGTACTTC,CATSEGTVIQETQYF,NA,TRBJ2-5,TRBD1,TRBV24-1
TGCGCCAGCAGCCCTATTTCGCAACTAGCGTATCAGGATACGCAGTATTTT,CASSPISQLAYQDTQYF,NA,TRBJ2-3,TRBD2,TRBV5-1
TGTGCCAGCAGCTTAGCGCGAGGGGGGGACGGCGATCAGCCCCAGCATTTT,CASSLARGGDGDQPQHF,NA,TRBJ1-5,NA,TRBV7-8
TGTGCCAGCAGTTTGGGGTGGGAGGATGGCTACACCTTC,CASSLGWEDGYTF,NA,TRBJ1-2,NA,TRBV12-3/TRBV12-4
TGTGCCAGCAGCATACCGACAGGGCTAGGAAACACCATATATTTT,CASSIPTGLGNTIYF,NA,TRBJ1-3,TRBD1,TRBV7-2
TGTGCCAGCAGCGCCGGGACGGACTACGAGCAGTACTTC,CASSAGTDYEQYF,NA,TRBJ2-7,NA,TRBV5-6
TGTGCCAGCAGCGTAGAGGAGGGGACAGAGGGGCCCGGGGAGCTGTTTTTT,CASSVEEGTEGPGELFF,NA,TRBJ2-2,NA,TRBV9
TGTGCCTGGGAGCAGACTGAAGCTTTCTTT,CAWEQTEAFF,NA,TRBJ1-1,NA,TRBV30
TGTGCCAGCAGCCAAATACCGAACACTGAAGCTTTCTTT,CASSQIPNTEAFF,NA,TRBJ1-1,NA,TRBV3-1/TRBV3-2
TGTGCCAGCAGCTTAAGTGGGACAGGGGGAAATCAGCCCCAGCATTTT,CASSLSGTGGNQPQHF,NA,TRBJ1-5,TRBD1,TRBV7-9
TGTGCCAGCAGCGTAGCGGCAGGGGGATCGCCTGACTCTGGAAACACCATATATTTT,CASSVAAGGSPDSGNTIYF,medium-sized,TRBJ1-3,TRBD1,TRBV9
TGTGCCAGCAGCTCCCCCGGGACACCGGGGGGGGCCAACGTCCTGACTTTC,CASSSPGTPGGANVLTF,NA,TRBJ2-6,NA,TRBV7-9
TGTGCCAGCAGCGTAGATACAGGAGCCTACGAGCAGTACTTC,CASSVDTGAYEQYF,NA,TRBJ2-7,NA,TRBV9
TGCGCCAGCAGCCAAGAGAGGTTACAGGGTCCCTATGGCTACACCTTC,CASSQERLQGPYGYTF,NA,TRBJ1-2,NA,TRBV4-3
TGTGCCGGCAGCTTGGGGGCGCTTAGCTCCTACAATGAGCAGTTCTTC,CAGSLGALSSYNEQFF,NA,TRBJ2-1,NA,TRBV13
TGTGCCAGCAGTAGAGGTTTCGACGAGCAGTACTTC,CASSRGFDEQYF,NA,TRBJ2-7,NA,TRBV6-5